This T cell receptor (beta chain) came from a study of tumor and adjacent non-tumor tissue in lung cancer. This clonotype was detected ten times or more. The library came from three nested PCR rounds adapted from ARM-PCR protocols. MiXCR was run by TCRdb on the multiplex PCR reads, yielding one entry per CDR3 protein. Of some 100,000 distinct CDR3 sequences listed, approximately 71% are singletons. Germline V CDR1 and CDR2: MNHEY, SVGEGT. This CDR3 is built from 17 residues. Trimming stripped 0 bases from V and 4 bases from J, with 16 bases between. The template was RNA from unsorted bulk tissue. Chemotherapy-naive patients with new lung cancer underwent thoracic surgery in China, August–late 2014.

The chain joins TRBV6-2 or TRBV6-3 to TRBJ1-5, with no clear D. Sequenced: lung tumor tissue. The clonotype originates from an older woman with non-small cell lung cancer. This chain's CDR3 is CASSYSPGQRLNQPQHF. Here the CDR3 DNA reads TGTGCCAGCAGTTACTCCCCTGGGCAGCGCCTTAATCAGCCCCAGCATTTT.